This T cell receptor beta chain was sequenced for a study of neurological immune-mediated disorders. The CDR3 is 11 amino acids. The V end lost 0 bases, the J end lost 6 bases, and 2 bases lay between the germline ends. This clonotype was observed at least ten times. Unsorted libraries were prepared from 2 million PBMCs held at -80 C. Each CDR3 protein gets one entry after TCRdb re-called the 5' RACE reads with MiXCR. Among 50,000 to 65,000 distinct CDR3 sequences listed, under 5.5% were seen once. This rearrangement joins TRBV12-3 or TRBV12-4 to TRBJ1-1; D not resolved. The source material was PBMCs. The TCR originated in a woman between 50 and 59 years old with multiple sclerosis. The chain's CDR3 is CASSLAPEAFF. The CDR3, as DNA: TGTGCCAGCAGTTTAGCCCCTGAAGCTTTCTTT.